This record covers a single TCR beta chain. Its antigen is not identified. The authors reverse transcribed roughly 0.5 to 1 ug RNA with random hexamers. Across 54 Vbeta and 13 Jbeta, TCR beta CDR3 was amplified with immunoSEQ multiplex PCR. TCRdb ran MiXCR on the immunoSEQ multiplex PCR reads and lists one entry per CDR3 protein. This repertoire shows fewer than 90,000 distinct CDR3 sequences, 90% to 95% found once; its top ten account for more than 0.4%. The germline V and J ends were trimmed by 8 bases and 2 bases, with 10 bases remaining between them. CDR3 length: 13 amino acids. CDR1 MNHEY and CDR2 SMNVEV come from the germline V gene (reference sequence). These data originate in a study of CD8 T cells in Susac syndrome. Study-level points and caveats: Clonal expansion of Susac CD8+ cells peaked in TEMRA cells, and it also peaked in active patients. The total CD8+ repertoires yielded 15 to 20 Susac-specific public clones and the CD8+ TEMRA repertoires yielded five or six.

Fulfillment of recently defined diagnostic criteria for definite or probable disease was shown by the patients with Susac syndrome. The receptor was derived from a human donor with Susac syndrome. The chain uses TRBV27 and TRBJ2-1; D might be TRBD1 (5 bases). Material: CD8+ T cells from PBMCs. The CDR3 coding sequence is TGTGCCAGCGCTTCAGGGACCTACAATGAGCAGTTCTTC. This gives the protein CASASGTYNEQFF.